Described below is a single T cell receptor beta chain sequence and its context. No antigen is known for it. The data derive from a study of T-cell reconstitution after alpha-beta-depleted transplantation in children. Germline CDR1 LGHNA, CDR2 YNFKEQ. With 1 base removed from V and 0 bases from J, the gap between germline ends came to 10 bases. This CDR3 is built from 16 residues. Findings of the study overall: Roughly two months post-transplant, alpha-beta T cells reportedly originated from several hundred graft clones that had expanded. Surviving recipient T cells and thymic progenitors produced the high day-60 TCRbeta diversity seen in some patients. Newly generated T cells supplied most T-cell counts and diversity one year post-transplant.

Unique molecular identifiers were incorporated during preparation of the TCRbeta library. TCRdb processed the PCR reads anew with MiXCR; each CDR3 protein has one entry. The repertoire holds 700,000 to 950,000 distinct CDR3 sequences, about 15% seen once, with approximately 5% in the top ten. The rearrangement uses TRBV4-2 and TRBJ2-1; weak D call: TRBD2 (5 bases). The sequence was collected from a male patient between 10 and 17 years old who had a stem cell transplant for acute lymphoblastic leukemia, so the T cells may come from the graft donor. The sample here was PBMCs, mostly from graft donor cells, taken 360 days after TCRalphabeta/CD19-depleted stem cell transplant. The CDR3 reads CASSQGVALSYNEQFF. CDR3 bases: TGTGCCAGCAGCCAAGGGGTAGCGCTCTCCTACAATGAGCAGTTCTTC.